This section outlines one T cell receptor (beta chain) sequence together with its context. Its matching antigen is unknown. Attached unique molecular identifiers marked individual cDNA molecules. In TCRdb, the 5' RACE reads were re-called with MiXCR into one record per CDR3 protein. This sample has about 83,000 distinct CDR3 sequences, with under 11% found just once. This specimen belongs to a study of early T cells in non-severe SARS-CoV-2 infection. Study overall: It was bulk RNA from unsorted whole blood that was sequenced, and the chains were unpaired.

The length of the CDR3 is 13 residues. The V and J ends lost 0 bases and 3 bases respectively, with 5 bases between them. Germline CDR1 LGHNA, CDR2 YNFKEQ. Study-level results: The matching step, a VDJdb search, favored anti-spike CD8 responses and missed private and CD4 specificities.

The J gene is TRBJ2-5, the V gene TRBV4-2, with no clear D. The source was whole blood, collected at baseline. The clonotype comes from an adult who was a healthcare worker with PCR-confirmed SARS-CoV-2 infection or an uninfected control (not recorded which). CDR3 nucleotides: TGTGCCAGCAGCCAAGAGAGAGAAGAGACCCAGTACTTC. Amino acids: CASSQEREETQYF.